A selection of T cell receptor beta chains follows, all from one sample in a study of CD4 T cells in relation to SARS-CoV-2 and coronaviruses. Their antigens are not known. Repertoires were generated with immunoSEQ multiplex PCR, while TCRdb's copy carries only in-frame clones and drops some. The sample holds about 26,000 clones, around 67% seen once. Sample: CD4+ T cells from PBMCs, cultured in vitro. These receptors originate from a human donor in good health. The CDR3 runs from the conserved cysteine through the conserved F or W. D genes are given only for firm matches. Not every row has a clone size; where given, it reads once, few, many or a size class.

D,size,V,J,CDR3,DNA
NA,NA,TRBV5-1,TRBJ2-1,CASGDREGNEQFF,TGCGCCAGCGGAGACAGGGAGGGCAATGAGCAGTTCTTC
NA,NA,TRBV7-2,TRBJ1-4,CASSLALGFSNEKLFF,TGTGCCAGCAGCTTAGCACTCGGGTTTTCTAATGAAAAACTGTTTTTT
NA,NA,TRBV11-2,TRBJ1-4,CASSLGPDEKLFF,TGTGCCAGCAGCTTGGGGCCGGATGAAAAACTGTTTTTT
NA,few,TRBV7-2,TRBJ1-2,CASSLGQGREGGGGYTF,TGTGCCAGCAGCTTAGGACAAGGGCGGGAAGGGGGGGGAGGCTACACCTTC
NA,few,TRBV19,TRBJ1-6,CASSLSRFNSPLHF,TGTGCCAGTAGTCTGAGTCGATTTAATTCACCCCTCCACTTT
NA,NA,TRBV5-1,TRBJ1-2,CASSLEDPTALYGYTF,TGCGCCAGCAGCTTGGAGGACCCGACGGCCCTCTATGGCTACACCTTC
TRBD1,once,TRBV27,TRBJ1-2,CASWGSGGTGYTF,TGTGCCAGTTGGGGCTCAGGGGGCACTGGCTACACCTTC
NA,NA,TRBV28,TRBJ1-5,CASSFWQANSNQPQHF,TGTGCCAGCAGTTTTTGGCAGGCGAATAGCAATCAGCCCCAGCATTTT
NA,NA,TRBV25-1,TRBJ1-6,CASSESSYSPNSPLHF,TGTGCCAGCAGTGAATCTTCATACAGTCCCAATTCACCCCTCCACTTT
NA,NA,TRBV4-2,TRBJ2-2,CASSPGPGDTGELFF,TGTGCCAGCAGCCCGGGGCCAGGGGACACCGGGGAGCTGTTTTTT
NA,NA,TRBV12-3/TRBV12-4,TRBJ2-1,CASRLFDNEQFF,TGTGCCAGCCGTCTCTTCGACAATGAGCAGTTCTTC
TRBD1,NA,TRBV18,TRBJ1-1,CASSPFPRPGGEWTEAFF,TGTGCCAGCTCACCATTCCCCCGGCCAGGGGGCGAATGGACTGAAGCTTTCTTT
TRBD1,NA,TRBV7-9,TRBJ1-1,CASSQGQGSTEAFF,TGTGCCAGCAGCCAGGGACAGGGGAGTACTGAAGCTTTCTTT
NA,NA,TRBV25-1,TRBJ2-1,CASSEYGSSYNEQFF,TGTGCCAGCAGTGAATACGGGAGCTCCTACAATGAGCAGTTCTTC
NA,NA,TRBV2,TRBJ1-4,CASRSETEKLFF,TGTGCCAGCAGATCAGAGACAGAAAAACTGTTTTTT
TRBD2,NA,TRBV5-1,TRBJ2-7,CASSLQTRGGNEQYF,TGCGCCAGCAGCTTGCAGACGCGGGGGGGAAACGAGCAGTACTTC
NA,once,TRBV6-6,TRBJ1-1,CASSSPGTGMNTEAFF,TGTGCCAGCAGTTCCCCGGGGACGGGAATGAACACTGAAGCTTTCTTT
TRBD1,NA,TRBV11-2,TRBJ1-1,CASSPRQGNTEAFF,TGTGCCAGCAGCCCCAGACAGGGAAACACTGAAGCTTTCTTT
TRBD1,NA,TRBV7-7,TRBJ2-7,CASSLTGGEQYF,TGTGCTAGCAGCTTAACAGGGGGCGAGCAGTACTTC
NA,NA,TRBV4-1,TRBJ1-3,CASSPGGYENTIYF,TGCGCCAGCAGCCCCGGGGGGTACGAAAACACCATATATTTT
TRBD1,few,TRBV20-1,TRBJ1-6,CSASRQGASYNSPLHF,TGCAGTGCTAGTCGGCAGGGGGCGTCCTATAATTCACCCCTCCACTTT
NA,NA,TRBV3-1/TRBV3-2,TRBJ2-3,CASSQDISVTDTQYF,TGTGCCAGCAGCCAAGATATTTCGGTAACAGATACGCAGTATTTT
NA,NA,TRBV5-1,TRBJ2-7,CASSLALTALLSF,TGCGCCAGCAGCTTGGCCTTGACAGCCCTTCTATCCTTC
NA,NA,TRBV7-9,TRBJ2-7,CASSGGRVSEQYF,TGTGCCAGCAGCGGGGGACGAGTAAGCGAGCAGTACTTC
NA,NA,TRBV6-5,TRBJ2-3,CASSYSAGASGDTQYF,TGTGCCAGCAGTTACTCGGCAGGGGCCTCTGGGGATACGCAGTATTTT
NA,NA,TRBV4-1,TRBJ2-7,CASSQVGRGRGYEQYF,TGCGCCAGCAGCCAAGTGGGCCGGGGCCGTGGCTACGAGCAGTACTTC
TRBD2,NA,TRBV5-1,TRBJ2-2,CASSPLTSVNTGELFF,TGCGCCAGCAGCCCTCTGACTAGCGTGAACACCGGGGAGCTGTTTTTT
NA,NA,TRBV25-1,TRBJ1-2,CASSESGTGVYGYTF,TGTGCCAGCAGTGAATCAGGGACGGGGGTCTATGGCTACACCTTC
TRBD1,NA,TRBV11-2,TRBJ1-3,CASSPRTGTGNTIYF,TGTGCCAGCAGCCCGAGGACAGGGACTGGAAACACCATATATTTT
NA,NA,TRBV4-3,TRBJ1-1,CASSQDLYGLGATEAFF,TGCGCCAGCAGCCAAGATCTGTACGGACTCGGGGCCACTGAAGCTTTCTTT
NA,NA,TRBV19,TRBJ2-5,CASSIGGKGETQYF,TGTGCCAGTAGTATCGGCGGGAAGGGGGAGACCCAGTACTTC
NA,NA,TRBV7-2,TRBJ2-3,CASSSGVTDTQYF,TGTGCCAGCAGCTCTGGGGTTACAGATACGCAGTATTTT
NA,NA,TRBV27,TRBJ2-2,CARWTGELFF,TGTGCCAGGTGGACCGGGGAGCTGTTTTTT
NA,NA,TRBV6-5,TRBJ1-1,CASSYSTIENTEAFF,TGTGCCAGCAGTTACTCGACGATAGAGAACACTGAAGCTTTCTTT
TRBD1,NA,TRBV5-1,TRBJ2-2,CASLRDSLRNTGELFF,TGCGCCAGCCTCCGGGACAGCCTACGGAACACCGGGGAGCTGTTTTTT
NA,NA,TRBV19,TRBJ2-3,CASSIGDTDTQYF,TGTGCCAGTAGTATAGGGGACACAGATACGCAGTATTTT
TRBD1,NA,TRBV28,TRBJ2-6,CASSFGTGSVLTF,TGTGCCAGCAGTTTTGGGACAGGGAGCGTCCTGACTTTC
TRBD1,NA,TRBV7-6,TRBJ1-4,CASSKGQDGEKLFF,TGTGCCAGCAGCAAGGGACAGGACGGTGAAAAACTGTTTTTT
TRBD1,NA,TRBV19,TRBJ1-5,CASNPQGPSNQPQHF,TGTGCCAGTAACCCACAGGGGCCTAGCAATCAGCCCCAGCATTTT
TRBD2,NA,TRBV5-4,TRBJ2-5,CASSLRGSGDETQYF,TGTGCCAGCAGCTTGCGGGGTAGCGGGGATGAGACCCAGTACTTC
NA,NA,TRBV7-2,TRBJ2-1,CASSLNREVGEQFF,TGTGCCAGCAGCTTAAACAGGGAGGTGGGTGAGCAGTTCTTC
NA,NA,TRBV3-1/TRBV3-2,TRBJ2-6,CASSQTGSGANVLTF,TGTGCCAGCAGCCAAACGGGCTCTGGGGCCAACGTCCTGACTTTC
NA,NA,TRBV28,TRBJ1-1,CASSRGGGMSEAFF,TGTGCCAGCAGTCGCGGAGGGGGGATGTCTGAAGCTTTCTTT
TRBD1,NA,TRBV19,TRBJ1-1,CASSITGGRAFF,TGTGCCAGTAGTATAACAGGGGGCAGAGCTTTCTTT
TRBD2,NA,TRBV20-1,TRBJ2-7,CSASSTSGSLGEQYF,TGCAGTGCTAGTTCGACTAGCGGGAGCTTGGGCGAGCAGTACTTC
TRBD2,NA,TRBV9,TRBJ2-2,CASSMTSGENTGELFF,TGTGCCAGCAGCATGACTAGCGGAGAGAACACCGGGGAGCTGTTTTTT
TRBD2,once,TRBV9,TRBJ2-3,CASSVPTGGPTDTQYF,TGTGCCAGCAGCGTACCAACGGGAGGGCCAACAGATACGCAGTATTTT
TRBD1,few,TRBV5-1,TRBJ1-4,CASSTTGGEEKLFF,TGCGCCAGCAGCACGACAGGGGGTGAGGAAAAACTGTTTTTT
NA,few,TRBV19,TRBJ1-2,CASSIMQGRHDGYTF,TGTGCCAGTAGTATAATGCAGGGTCGCCACGACGGCTACACCTTC
TRBD1,NA,TRBV18,TRBJ1-2,CASSPREGAFNYGYTF,TGTGCCAGCTCACCGCGCGAGGGGGCGTTTAACTATGGCTACACCTTC
NA,NA,TRBV13,TRBJ2-2,CASYGVAGELFF,TGTGCCAGCTACGGAGTGGCCGGGGAGCTGTTTTTT
NA,NA,TRBV18,TRBJ1-4,CASSPAPEEGEKLFF,TGTGCCAGCTCTCCGGCTCCAGAAGAGGGGGAAAAACTGTTTTTT
NA,NA,TRBV10-3,TRBJ1-5,CAISERQDQPQHF,TGTGCCATCAGTGAGAGACAGGATCAGCCCCAGCATTTT
NA,once,TRBV27,TRBJ2-3,CASSLPPHTDTQYF,TGTGCCAGCAGTTTGCCCCCACACACAGATACGCAGTATTTT
NA,NA,TRBV5-1,TRBJ2-5,CASSAGPPGRETQYF,TGCGCCAGCAGCGCGGGACCCCCCGGCCGAGAGACCCAGTACTTC
NA,NA,TRBV5-8,TRBJ2-2,CASSLEGFWAGELFF,TGTGCCAGCAGCTTGGAGGGTTTCTGGGCCGGGGAGCTGTTTTTT
TRBD2,NA,TRBV5-1,TRBJ2-5,CASSSGASGGFETQYF,TGCGCCAGCAGCTCGGGGGCTAGCGGGGGGTTTGAGACCCAGTACTTC
TRBD2,NA,TRBV19,TRBJ2-3,CASKGLATDTQYF,TGTGCCAGTAAGGGACTAGCTACAGATACGCAGTATTTT
NA,few,TRBV7-2,TRBJ2-7,CASSPDGTHGKYEQYF,TGTGCCAGCAGCCCCGACGGGACGCATGGGAAGTACGAGCAGTACTTC
TRBD2,NA,TRBV6-5,TRBJ2-3,CASSPWGGVGTQYF,TGTGCCAGCAGCCCATGGGGAGGGGTCGGTACGCAGTATTTT